Following are 29 T cell receptor beta chains from one sample sequenced in a study of shared clonotypes between healthy human individuals. This table comes from immunoSEQ multiplex PCR, and its TCRdb copy is limited to in-frame clones, with some not included. Of some 980,000 clones in the sample, approximately 76% were seen once. The sequencing sample was made of memory CD4+ T cells sorted from blood. Subset specified: CD45RA-negative fraction. The receptors were gathered from a man aged 18 to 30 in good health.

The rearrangement links TRBV2 to TRBJ1-2; the match to TRBD1 covers 8 bases. J gave up 7 bases and V 6 bases, and 10 bases lay outside the gene matches. CDR1 is SNHLY and CDR2 is FYNNEI in the germline V gene. This CDR3 region has 14 residues. CDR3 sequence: CASRTEQGGGGYTF. The CDR3 DNA is TGTGCCAGCAGGACAGAACAGGGGGGAGGTGGCTACACCTTC.

This clone occurred a few times. J is TRBJ2-2 and V is TRBV7-3; TRBD1 or TRBD2 may be the D gene (5 bases each). The length of the CDR3 is 12 residues. Germline values: CDR1 SGHTA, CDR2 FQGTGA. V shed 1 base and J shed 11 bases, with 8 bases lying between them. The CDR3 coding sequence is TGTGCCAGCAGCTTAAGTGGGGGTGAGCTGTTTTTT. It specifies CASSLSGGELFF.

A single count supports this clone. The rearrangement links TRBV4-1 to TRBJ2-3, with 12 bases matching TRBD2. Trimming cost V 3 bases and J 0 bases; bases outside gene matches: 7. Per germline, CDR1 MGHRA and CDR2 YSYEKL. The CDR3 loop spans 18 amino acids. The CDR3 sequence is CASSHSASGGVSTDTQYF. CDR3 coding DNA: TGCGCCAGCAGCCACTCGGCTAGCGGGGGGGTGAGCACAGATACGCAGTATTTT.

The rearrangement joins TRBV4-1 to TRBJ2-3; TRBD2 might be the D (6 bases). The CDR3 length is 16 residues. V was cut by 0 bases and J by 2 bases, with 12 bases left in between. CDR1 is MGHRA and CDR2 is YSYEKL in the germline V gene. CDR3 DNA: TGCGCCAGCAGCCAAGATCCGGGGGATGTCACAGATACGCAGTATTTT. The encoded protein is CASSQDPGDVTDTQYF.

The chain uses TRBV6-1 and TRBJ2-7; 7 nucleotides match TRBD1. Trimming took 1 base from V and 3 from J; bases not matched to a gene: 12. The CDR3 has 17 amino acids. Germline lookup yields CDR1 MNHNS and CDR2 SASEGT. CDR3 bases: TGTGCCAGCAGTGAAGTAAAGAGGACAGGTCGGGACTACGAGCAGTACTTC. This codes for CASSEVKRTGRDYEQYF.

The chain combines TRBV7-2 with TRBJ1-6, with D hard to call. Germline loops: CDR1 SGHTA, CDR2 FQGNSA. Deletions cut 5 bases from V and 8 bases from J, with 25 bases between. This CDR3 region has 18 residues. CDR3 residues: CASSVNSLGEGQYSPLHF. CDR3 sequence (DNA): TGTGCCAGCAGCGTAAACAGCCTCGGAGAGGGCCAATATTCACCCCTCCACTTT.

The genes are TRBV6-6 and TRBJ2-1; possibly TRBD2 for D (7 bases). Trimming took off 7 bases at V and 5 bases at J, with 15 bases between the two ends. Germline CDR1 MNHNY, CDR2 SVGAGI (reference sequence). This CDR3 is 14 amino acids long. CDR3 loop: CASKAGAVNNEQFF. CDR3 bases: TGTGCCAGCAAGGCGGGGGCCGTAAACAATGAGCAGTTCTTC.

About this clone itself: At the DNA level, this CDR3 is encoded by other sequences in the same sample as well. The chain is built from TRBV5-1 and TRBJ2-1; 7 nucleotides agree with TRBD1. Germline values: CDR1 SGHRS, CDR2 YFSETQ. V was clipped by 4 bases and J by 3 bases; unmatched bases: 7. The length of the CDR3 is 15 residues. CDR3 DNA sequence: TGCGCCAGCAGCCCCGGGACAGCCAGCTACAATGAGCAGTTCTTC. Its translation: CASSPGTASYNEQFF. The full variable domain, rest sourced from reference TRBV5-1 and TRBJ2-1, is KAGVTQTPRYLIKTRGQQVTLSCSPISGHRSVSWYQQTPGQGLQFLFEYFSETQRNKGNFPGRFSGRQFSNSRSEMNVSTLELGDSALYLCASSPGTASYNEQFFGPGTRLTVL.

The chain uses TRBV5-1 and TRBJ2-7; TRBD2 matches at 15 bases. The CDR3 runs 15 residues. Germline V gene lookup returns CDR1 SGHRS and CDR2 YFSETQ. The ends lost 5 bases at V and 4 bases at J; junction bases unmatched: 4. CDR3 in amino acids: CASRPGTSGRYEQYF. The DNA of the CDR3 is TGCGCCAGCAGACCTGGGACTAGCGGGAGGTACGAGCAGTACTTC. Full variable domain (rest looked up from reference TRBV5-1 and TRBJ2-7): KAGVTQTPRYLIKTRGQQVTLSCSPISGHRSVSWYQQTPGQGLQFLFEYFSETQRNKGNFPGRFSGRQFSNSRSEMNVSTLELGDSALYLCASRPGTSGRYEQYFGPGTRLTVT.

V gene TRBV5-6 combines with J gene TRBJ1-5; unclear D gene. The CDR3 is 15 residues long. Trimming left V 1 base short and J 1 base short, with 9 bases between. Germline V CDR1 and CDR2: SGHDT, YYEEEE. In DNA form, the CDR3 reads TGTGCCAGCAGCTTGTACGGAGGGAGCAATCAGCCCCAGCATTTT. It translates to CASSLYGGSNQPQHF.

This clone was detected only a few times. The chain carries TRBV4-1 and TRBJ1-1; D gene ambiguous. Germline CDR1 and CDR2: MGHRA and YSYEKL. The germline V and J ends were trimmed by 4 bases and 1 base, with 13 bases remaining between them. This CDR3 has 15 residues. CDR3 region: CASSPSGSPNTEAFF. The CDR3 bases are TGCGCCAGCAGCCCCTCGGGCAGCCCGAACACTGAAGCTTTCTTT.

As DNA, the CDR3 is TGTGCCAGCAGTTTATCCGGGTCCCCCTCCTACGAGCAGTACTTC. Translating gives CASSLSGSPSYEQYF. The chain combines TRBV28 with TRBJ2-7, with D hard to call. Germline V gives CDR1 MDHEN, CDR2 SYDVKM. This CDR3 has 15 residues. Trimming shortened V by 1 base and J by 0 bases, and 10 bases separated the two germline ends.

The V and J genes are TRBV10-1 and TRBJ2-3, with D perhaps matching TRBD2 (7 bases). V was shortened by 0 bases and J by 4 bases, with 11 bases between the two germline ends. Germline V gene lookup returns CDR1 WNHNN and CDR2 SYGVQD (reference sequence). The CDR3 totals 15 residues. In DNA, the CDR3 is TGCGCCAGCAGTGAGTCTGCGGGGGCCCCAGATACGCAGTATTTT. Protein product: CASSESAGAPDTQYF.

The chain is built from TRBV29-1 and TRBJ2-3; a possible D gene is TRBD1 (6 bases). Germline values: CDR1 SQVTM, CDR2 ANQGSEA. This CDR3 is 15 amino acids long. The ends were cut back, 2 bases at V and 9 bases at J, with 21 bases in the middle. In nucleotides, the CDR3 is TGCAGCGTTGAAAGTTCGGCAGGCAGGGGTGGAACGCAGTATTTT. Translated, it gives CSVESSAGRGGTQYF.

Regarding this clone: Other DNA sequences of this sample code for an identical CDR3. V is TRBV27 and J is TRBJ2-5; no definite D call. CDR1 is MNHEY and CDR2 is SMNVEV in the germline V gene (reference sequence). Deletions cut 8 bases from V and 5 bases from J, with 6 bases between. The CDR3 has 10 residues. The CDR3 DNA is TGTGCCAGCGGGTTGGAGACCCAGTACTTC. Residues: CASGLETQYF.

This clone was counted once. The chain carries TRBV2 and TRBJ1-1; the D gene is possibly TRBD1 (5 bases). CDR3 length: 13 residues. CDR1 is SNHLY and CDR2 is FYNNEI in the germline V gene. V shed 10 bases and J shed 5 bases, with 17 bases lying between them. CDR3 sequence: CATKPRGGTEAFF. The CDR3 DNA sequence: TGTGCCACCAAACCAAGGGGCGGGACTGAAGCTTTCTTT.

This chain connects TRBV7-2 to TRBJ2-7; D uncertain. Deletions cut 1 base from V and 2 bases from J, with 6 bases between. The CDR3 length is 13 residues. The germline gives CDR1 SGHTA, CDR2 FQGNSA. The CDR3 protein is CASSLGSTYEQYF. For the CDR3, the DNA is TGTGCCAGCAGCTTAGGATCTACCTACGAGCAGTACTTC.

About this clone: Within the sample, other DNA sequences also encode this same CDR3. The rearrangement joins TRBV4-3 to TRBJ2-3, with a weak D call TRBD2 (5 bases). Per germline, CDR1 LGHNA and CDR2 YSLEER. The CDR3 spans 15 residues. Trimming shortened V by 4 bases and J by 0 bases, and 11 bases separated the two germline ends. CDR3 amino acids: CASSRRTPSTDTQYF. In DNA form, the CDR3 reads TGCGCCAGCAGCCGGAGGACGCCAAGCACAGATACGCAGTATTTT.

This sequence joins TRBV7-3 and TRBJ2-3; TRBD2 is a possible D gene (6 bases). V was cut by 1 base and J by 3 bases, with 11 bases left in between. CDR3 size: 15 residues. Per the germline V gene, CDR1 is SGHTA and CDR2 is FQGTGA. CDR3 loop: CASSLKGGATDTQYF. In DNA form, the CDR3 reads TGTGCCAGCAGCTTAAAGGGCGGGGCGACAGATACGCAGTATTTT. The whole variable domain, filled in from reference TRBV7-3 and TRBJ2-3, reads GAGVSQTPSNKVTEKGKYVELRCDPISGHTALYWYRQSLGQGPEFLIYFQGTGAADDSGLPNDRFFAVRPEGSVSTLKIQRTERGDSAVYLCASSLKGGATDTQYFGPGTRLTVL.

Points on this clone: This specimen includes other DNA sequences encoding the same CDR3. The V call is TRBV18, the J call TRBJ2-2; unclear D gene. The CDR3 consists of 12 residues. V lost 4 bases and J lost 1, with 1 base in between. The germline CDR1 and CDR2 sequences are KGHSH and LQKENI. The CDR3 nucleotides read TGTGCCAGCTCACGGAACACCGGGGAGCTGTTTTTT. It specifies CASSRNTGELFF.

There are a few counts of this clone. This chain connects TRBV9 to TRBJ2-1, with TRBD1 identical over 10 bases. With 4 bases clipped from V and 7 bases from J, the junction kept 8 bases outside the gene matches. This CDR3 is 15 amino acids long. Germline CDR1 and CDR2: SGDLS and YYNGEE. This CDR3 is CASSPQGTGVNEQFF. As DNA, the CDR3 is TGTGCCAGCAGCCCCCAAGGGACAGGGGTAAATGAGCAGTTCTTC. Using reference TRBV9 and TRBJ2-1 for the parts outside the CDR3, the full variable domain is DSGVTQTPKHLITATGQRVTLRCSPRSGDLSVYWYQQSLDQGLQFLIQYYNGEERAKGNILERFSAQQFPDLHSELNLSSLELGDSALYFCASSPQGTGVNEQFFGPGTRLTVL.

The V gene is TRBV28, the J gene TRBJ2-7; maybe TRBD1 (5 bases). The CDR3 extends over 18 amino acids. V lost 4 bases and J 1 base, leaving 23 bases between the germline ends. Germline CDR1 reads MDHEN; CDR2 reads SYDVKM. Written as DNA, the CDR3 is TGTGCCAGCAGTTCCAGGGTAAGCTACAGCTTGGGGTCCTACGAGCAGTACTTC. Translation gives CASSSRVSYSLGSYEQYF.

The chain has TRBV7-2 and TRBJ1-5; 7 nucleotides line up with TRBD1. The CDR3 contains 14 residues. The V and J ends lost 1 base and 7 bases, in that order; junction bases with no gene match: 4. Germline V gene data show CDR1 as SGHTA and CDR2 as FQGNSA. CDR3 bases: TGTGCCAGCAGCTTAGGTAGGGGGCGGCAGCCCCAGCATTTT. Protein: CASSLGRGRQPQHF.

This chain connects TRBV7-9 to TRBJ2-7; weak D call: TRBD1 (6 bases). There are 15 residues in the CDR3. Deletions cut 4 bases from V and 3 bases from J, with 16 bases between. CDR1 and CDR2 from the germline V gene are SEHNR and FQNEAQ (reference sequence). CDR3 protein: CASSSRDTQFYEQYF. The CDR3 coding sequence is TGTGCCAGCAGCTCCCGGGACACGCAGTTCTACGAGCAGTACTTC.

The V gene is TRBV5-4, the J gene TRBJ2-1, with 13 bases fitting TRBD2. The CDR3 sequence is 15 residues long. The trim removed 0 bases at V and 9 bases at J, leaving 3 bases unmatched. Germline CDR1 and CDR2: SGHNT and YYREEE (reference sequence). In DNA, the CDR3 is TGTGCCAGCAGCTTGGGGACTAGCGGGAGAAGTGAGCAGTTCTTC. The encoded protein is CASSLGTSGRSEQFF.

This chain links TRBV20-1 with TRBJ2-5; no definite D call. Per the germline V gene, CDR1 is DFQATT and CDR2 is SNEGSKA (reference sequence). The CDR3 contains 10 residues. This CDR3 reads CSATWKTQYF. The CDR3 DNA reads TGCAGCGCAACGTGGAAGACCCAGTACTTC.

The chain joins TRBV28 to TRBJ2-6; no definite D call. The CDR3 covers 14 residues. CDR1 is MDHEN and CDR2 is SYDVKM in the germline V gene. V shed 3 bases and J shed 0 bases, with 3 bases lying between them. CDR3 in DNA: TGTGCCAGCAGTTTTTTCTCTGGGGCCAACGTCCTGACTTTC. It translates to CASSFFSGANVLTF.

The chain couples TRBV5-4 to TRBJ2-7; D remains ambiguous. V gave up 5 bases and J gave up 2 bases, with 11 bases separating them. Germline values: CDR1 SGHNT, CDR2 YYREEE (reference sequence). This CDR3 has 13 residues. The CDR3 protein is CASSQDGAYEQYF. CDR3 nucleotide sequence: TGTGCCAGCAGTCAGGACGGCGCCTACGAGCAGTACTTC.

At least ten counts were recorded for this clone. The rearrangement joins TRBV5-6 to TRBJ1-2, with D perhaps matching TRBD1 (6 bases). The V gene's germline CDR1 is SGHDT and CDR2 YYEEEE. The CDR3 is 13 residues long. V dropped 6 bases and J dropped 4 bases, with 13 bases sitting between them. The CDR3: CASIPRGGYGYTF. CDR3 nucleotide sequence: TGTGCCAGCATCCCGCGAGGGGGCTATGGCTACACCTTC.